This T cell receptor (beta chain) was recovered during a study of regulatory T cells in long-lasting Graves disease. There are a few counts of this clonotype. Its specificity is not known. TCR beta libraries were built with iRepertoire HTBI primers and Arm-PCR of CDR3 regions. Authors' data handling: Across samples, 60 or so TRBV and some 14 TRBJ segments were found. TCRdb re-derived calls from the multiplex PCR reads in MiXCR, one entry per CDR3 protein. The V and J calls reflect TCRdb's pipeline rather than the authors' work. The sample has about 470,000 distinct CDR3 sequences, around a fifth seen once; the top ten hold approximately 6.4%. V shed 4 bases and J 4 bases; nucleotides not matched to a gene: 6. Per the germline V gene, CDR1 is SQVTM and CDR2 is ANQGSEA. The CDR3 consists of 13 residues. Broader study findings: Persistent patients had a count of shared public clonotypes (approximately 2,800) that exceeded that of new patients (approximately 920).

This sample's time point: persistent/refractory GD, antithyroid drugs over 5 years with positive TRAb. Extracted PBMC RNA gave rise to the TCR library. The V gene is TRBV29-1, the J gene TRBJ1-2; 7 bases are shared with TRBD1. Sequenced here: peripheral blood mononuclear cells (PBMCs), sampled when the disease was refractory, from a patient treated with antithyroid drugs. The source is a female donor with Graves disease. CDR3 bases: TGCAGCGTTGGACAGGGAGGAACCTATGGCTACACCTTC. As protein: CSVGQGGTYGYTF.